The 27 T cell receptor beta chains listed next were all sequenced from one sample in a study of cytomegalovirus exposure and HLA in healthy donors. The PCR was carried out with 60 Vbeta primers and 13 Jbeta primers. Using immunoSEQ multiplex PCR, the repertoire was profiled, and TCRdb retains in-frame clones only, with some absent. The profile shows about 160,000 clones, about 77% of them singletons. Sequenced: PBMCs. Receptors were obtained from a man between 25 and 39 years old in good health and CMV-seronegative.

The chain combines TRBV7-2 with TRBJ1-1, with a tentative D call TRBD1 (5 bases). V lost 4 bases and J lost 5, with 8 bases in between. Germline values: CDR1 SGHTA, CDR2 FQGNSA. The CDR3 runs 12 residues. CDR3 coding DNA: TGTGCCAGCAGCTCAGGGTGGACTGAAGCTTTCTTT. It codes for CASSSGWTEAFF.

The V gene is TRBV7-7, the J gene TRBJ2-7; a weak D match, TRBD2 (5 bases). The CDR3 consists of 11 residues. Germline lookup yields CDR1 SSHAT and CDR2 FNYEAQ (reference sequence). CDR3 region: CASSAGNEQYF. The CDR3 DNA reads as TGTGCTAGCTCGGCCGGGAACGAGCAGTACTTC.

The CDR3, as DNA: TGTGCCTGGTTGGGGAGAAGCGGGGAGCTGTTTTTT. Its protein is CAWLGRSGELFF. The chain uses TRBV30 and TRBJ2-2; D may be TRBD2 (5 bases). V was cut by 5 bases and J by 7 bases, with 11 bases left in between. Germline V gives CDR1 GTSNPN, CDR2 SVGIG (reference sequence). The length of the CDR3 is 12 residues. The full variable domain, completed using reference TRBV30 and TRBJ2-2, is SQTIHQWPATLVQPVGSPLSLECTVEGTSNPNLYWYRQAAGRGLQLLFYSVGIGQISSEVPQNLSASRPQDRQFILSSKKLLLSDSGFYLCAWLGRSGELFFGEGSRLTVL.

The CDR3 region is CASSLPPGQTQYF. CDR3 DNA sequence: TGTGCCAGCAGTTTGCCCCCGGGACAGACCCAGTACTTC. V gene TRBV28 combines with J gene TRBJ2-7, with D possibly called TRBD1 or TRBD2 (5 bases each). The end of the DNA is better explained by TRBJ2-5, so the J call may be wrong. Germline V gene data show CDR1 as MDHEN and CDR2 as SYDVKM. The CDR3 loop spans 13 amino acids.

The chain uses TRBV28 and TRBJ2-7, with TRBD1 matching 7 bases. CDR1 is MDHEN, CDR2 SYDVKM, per germline. With 2 bases clipped from V and 2 bases from J, the junction kept 6 bases outside the gene matches. CDR3 length: 15 amino acids. The CDR3 sequence is CASSLGTANTYEQYF. The CDR3, as DNA: TGTGCCAGCAGTTTAGGGACAGCGAATACCTACGAGCAGTACTTC.

The chain carries TRBV19 and TRBJ2-6; no clear D gene. This CDR3 region has 17 residues. Looked up from germline, CDR1 is LNHDA and CDR2 is SQIVND (reference sequence). Trimming shortened V by 8 bases and J by 0 bases, and 17 bases separated the two germline ends. CDR3 amino acids: CASQTGPGNSGANVLTF. The CDR3 bases are TGTGCCAGTCAGACTGGTCCTGGAAACTCTGGGGCCAACGTCCTGACTTTC.

The chain uses TRBV5-6 and TRBJ2-2; 10 bases line up with TRBD1. V was clipped by 4 bases and J by 7 bases; unmatched bases: 7. CDR3 length: 15 amino acids. Germline loops: CDR1 SGHDT, CDR2 YYEEEE. The DNA of the CDR3 is TGTGCCAGCAGCGGGGGACAGGGGAGTATCGGGGAGCTGTTTTTT. This encodes CASSGGQGSIGELFF.

V gene TRBV18 combines with J gene TRBJ1-2; D may be TRBD1 (5 bases). CDR1 is KGHSH, CDR2 LQKENI, per germline. V shed 3 bases and J shed 6 bases, with 17 bases lying between them. The CDR3 covers 15 residues. The CDR3 sequence: CASSPRSGGFDGYTF. The CDR3 coding sequence is TGTGCCAGCTCACCCCGTTCGGGGGGTTTCGATGGCTACACCTTC.

The chain uses TRBV19 and TRBJ2-6, with TRBD1 identical over 12 bases. Per the germline V gene, CDR1 is LNHDA and CDR2 is SQIVND (reference sequence). The trim removed 3 bases at V and 1 base at J, leaving 4 bases unmatched. The length of the CDR3 is 18 residues. The DNA of the CDR3 is TGTGCCAGTAGTATTGGGACAGGGGGCGCTTCTGGGGCCAACGTCCTGACTTTC. Its translation: CASSIGTGGASGANVLTF.

V is TRBV30 and J is TRBJ2-1; D not resolved. The CDR3 totals 18 residues. Between the trimmed V and J ends, which lost 0 bases and 6 bases, there was a span of 24 bases. In germline, CDR1 is GTSNPN, CDR2 SVGIG (reference sequence). The CDR3 sequence: CAWSVQLMGRTFPNEQFF. CDR3 nucleotide sequence: TGTGCCTGGAGTGTACAGCTTATGGGCAGAACATTTCCCAATGAGCAGTTCTTC. Filled out from reference TRBV30 and TRBJ2-1, the complete variable domain reads SQTIHQWPATLVQPVGSPLSLECTVEGTSNPNLYWYRQAAGRGLQLLFYSVGIGQISSEVPQNLSASRPQDRQFILSSKKLLLSDSGFYLCAWSVQLMGRTFPNEQFFGPGTRLTVL.

This clone is a singleton in its sample. The chain combines TRBV6-1 with TRBJ1-4; tentative D call: TRBD1 (5 bases). Germline V gene data show CDR1 as MNHNS and CDR2 as SASEGT. The CDR3 length is 14 residues. Trimming removed 1 base from V and 5 bases from J, with 8 bases in between. The chain's CDR3 is CASSEDRLNEKLFF. CDR3 sequence (DNA): TGTGCCAGCAGTGAAGACAGGCTAAATGAAAAACTGTTTTTT.

The chain recombines TRBV28 with TRBJ2-2; 8 bases align to TRBD2. The V gene's germline CDR1 is MDHEN and CDR2 SYDVKM. The CDR3 contains 17 residues. Trimming took 2 bases from V and 0 from J; bases not matched to a gene: 5. CDR3 amino acids: CASSLKRGSANTGELFF. DNA for the CDR3: TGTGCCAGCAGTTTAAAGCGGGGGAGCGCGAACACCGGGGAGCTGTTTTTT.

This clone occurred once. The chain is built from TRBV7-9 and TRBJ2-3; D is uncertain. V was cut by 2 bases and J by 5 bases, with 14 bases left in between. Germline CDR1 is SEHNR and CDR2 is FQNEAQ (reference sequence). This CDR3 comprises 15 residues. CDR3: CASSLTPPVGDTQYF. The CDR3 DNA reads TGTGCCAGCAGCTTAACGCCCCCGGTCGGAGATACGCAGTATTTT.

Notes on this clone: One end of the junction varies from germline; a read error may be responsible. V usage is TRBV7-9 and J usage is TRBJ1-1; D may be TRBD1 (5 bases). Germline V gives CDR1 SEHNR, CDR2 FQNEAQ (reference sequence). This CDR3 spans 14 amino acids. Here the CDR3 reads CSSSGQSGGTEAFF. CDR3 DNA: TGTTCCAGCAGCGGTCAGTCGGGGGGAACTGAAGCTTTCTTT.

V and J are TRBV19 and TRBJ2-5; 11 nucleotides agree with TRBD1. The CDR3 has 15 amino acids. Germline lookup yields CDR1 LNHDA and CDR2 SQIVND (reference sequence). The V gene end was trimmed by 4 bases and the J gene end by 5 bases; junction bases not matched to a gene: 6. CDR3 DNA sequence: TGTGCCAGTAGTAGCCCGGGACAGGGGGGCGAGACCCAGTACTTC. Protein: CASSSPGQGGETQYF.

The chain uses TRBV6-6 and TRBJ2-1; TRBD1 agrees at 7 bases. Germline values: CDR1 MNHNY, CDR2 SVGAGI (reference sequence). Unmatched junction bases numbered 3, after V lost 2 bases and J lost 5 bases. This CDR3 has 14 residues. The CDR3 sequence is CASSYRQGDNEQFF. The CDR3, as DNA: TGTGCCAGCAGTTACAGGCAGGGGGACAATGAGCAGTTCTTC.

In this sample, this clone turned up a few times. The genes are TRBV9 and TRBJ1-1; TRBD1 matches at 10 bases. This CDR3 is built from 15 residues. Germline trimming cut 3 bases from V and 8 bases from J; bases unmatched to any gene: 10. CDR1 SGDLS and CDR2 YYNGEE come from the germline V gene. The CDR3 sequence is CASSDRGTGAHEAFF. The CDR3 DNA is TGTGCCAGCAGCGACCGAGGGACAGGGGCCCACGAAGCTTTCTTT.

The rearrangement joins TRBV15 to TRBJ2-1, with 7 bases aligning to TRBD2. Germline loops: CDR1 LNHNV, CDR2 YYDKDF (reference sequence). The CDR3 totals 15 residues. J gave up 5 bases and V 0 bases, and 4 bases lay outside the gene matches. The CDR3 bases are TGTGCCACCAGCAGAGACCTAGCGGTAAACAATGAGCAGTTCTTC. Translation: CATSRDLAVNNEQFF.

CDR3 DNA: TGTGCCAGCAGCTCCCTTGGACAGGGGATGAACACTGAAGCTTTCTTT. It codes for CASSSLGQGMNTEAFF. V is TRBV28 and J is TRBJ1-1; 9 nucleotides agree with TRBD1. The length of the CDR3 is 16 residues. V dropped 6 bases and J dropped 0; count of bases not matched to a gene: 8. Germline lookup yields CDR1 MDHEN and CDR2 SYDVKM.

This sequence joins TRBV18 and TRBJ1-4; D unresolved. Trimming pared 3 bases from V and 7 bases from J, leaving 18 bases between. This CDR3 contains 16 residues. Germline CDR1 KGHSH, CDR2 LQKENI. The CDR3 sequence: CASSPGAITQIEKLFF. In DNA form, the CDR3 reads TGTGCCAGCTCACCGGGAGCGATCACACAGATTGAAAAACTGTTTTTT.

This clone was picked up a small number of times. The chain has TRBV5-1 and TRBJ2-3; 9 positions match TRBD2. CDR1 SGHRS and CDR2 YFSETQ come from the germline V gene. The V segment lost 0 bases and the J segment 2 bases; nucleotides outside the gene matches: 7. The CDR3 sequence is 17 residues long. CDR3 sequence: CASSLAPSSGTTDTQYF. DNA for the CDR3: TGCGCCAGCAGCTTGGCCCCGTCTAGCGGGACCACAGATACGCAGTATTTT.

About this clone itself: The CDR3 carries no conserved terminal phenylalanine or tryptophan, so it likely arises from a read error. The V and J genes are TRBV15 and TRBJ1-5; no reliable D call. Germline V gives CDR1 LNHNV, CDR2 YYDKDF (reference sequence). The CDR3 has 16 residues. V was cut by 0 bases and J by 0 bases, with 9 bases left in between. The CDR3 DNA reads as TGTGCCACCAGCAGAGATTTAGGAAATAGCAATCAGCCCCAGCATCTT. Translated, it gives CATSRDLGNSNQPQHL.

V usage is TRBV5-4 and J usage is TRBJ2-5, with a tentative D call TRBD1 (6 bases). From germline, CDR1 is SGHNT and CDR2 YYREEE (reference sequence). The CDR3 runs 15 residues. V was clipped by 2 bases and J by 4 bases, with 15 bases between them. The CDR3 spells CASSFPGQGRETQYF. The CDR3 DNA sequence: TGTGCCAGCAGCTTCCCGGGGCAGGGGAGAGAGACCCAGTACTTC.

V gene TRBV6-1 combines with J gene TRBJ1-1, with D possibly matching TRBD1 (6 bases). The CDR3 spans 13 residues. Deletions cut 8 bases from V and 0 bases from J, with 10 bases between. Per germline, CDR1 MNHNS and CDR2 SASEGT. The CDR3 sequence is CASAGQMNTEAFF. In DNA form, the CDR3 reads TGTGCCAGCGCAGGACAGATGAACACTGAAGCTTTCTTT.

J is TRBJ2-1 and V is TRBV7-3; a weak D match, TRBD1 (6 bases). Between the trimmed V and J ends, which lost 4 bases and 5 bases, there was a span of 12 bases. CDR1 is SGHTA, CDR2 FQGTGA, per germline. CDR3 length equals 14 residues. As DNA, the CDR3 is TGTGCCAGCAGCTCAATGGGGGCGGACAATGAGCAGTTCTTC. It specifies CASSSMGADNEQFF.

The chain joins TRBV13 to TRBJ2-1, with 7 bases that match TRBD2. The germline CDR1 and CDR2 sequences are PRHDT and FYEKMQ (reference sequence). The CDR3 extends over 14 amino acids. J gave up 6 bases and V 1 base, and 3 bases lay outside the gene matches. The CDR3 loop reads CASSLVGTTNEQFF. CDR3 in DNA: TGTGCCAGCAGCTTAGTCGGGACTACCAATGAGCAGTTCTTC.

This chain uses TRBV9 with TRBJ2-1; TRBD2 matches at 9 bases. This CDR3 contains 15 residues. The V segment lost 4 bases and the J segment 0 bases; nucleotides outside the gene matches: 2. CDR1 and CDR2 (germline): SGDLS, YYNGEE. The CDR3 spells CASSISGGSYNEQFF. The CDR3 nucleotides are TGTGCCAGCAGCATTAGCGGGGGCTCCTACAATGAGCAGTTCTTC.